Listed here are 18 T cell receptor beta chains from one sample, sequenced in a study of cytomegalovirus exposure and HLA in healthy donors. The PCR contained 60 Vbeta and 13 Jbeta primers. The repertoire was sequenced with immunoSEQ multiplex PCR; TCRdb's copy has only in-frame clones and lacks some. Its clone listing holds 75,000 to 85,000 clones. The sequencing sample was made of PBMCs. The receptors come from a man between 18 and 35 years old in good health and CMV-seropositive.

The J gene is TRBJ1-3, the V gene TRBV4-1; no clear D. Deletions cut 0 bases from V and 4 bases from J, with 13 bases between. Germline V CDR1 and CDR2: MGHRA, YSYEKL. CDR3 length: 16 amino acids. The CDR3 sequence is CASSQEDWARGNTIYF. The DNA of the CDR3 is TGCGCCAGCAGCCAAGAAGATTGGGCCCGGGGAAACACCATATATTTT.

The chain employs TRBV6-1 and TRBJ2-1; 7 bases fit TRBD2. This CDR3 contains 14 residues. Germline CDR1 is MNHNS and CDR2 is SASEGT. Losses at the gene ends were 5 bases for V and 2 bases for J; bases not matched to a gene: 3. The chain's CDR3 is CASSSSGTYNEQFF. Written as DNA, the CDR3 is TGTGCCAGCAGTTCTAGCGGAACCTACAATGAGCAGTTCTTC.

The gene calls are TRBV25-1 and TRBJ2-5; TRBD2 is a possible D gene (5 bases). The last part of the DNA fits TRBJ2-7 better; the J call may be wrong. CDR3 length equals 13 residues. Germline V gene data show CDR1 as MGHDK and CDR2 as SYGVNS. The CDR3 protein is CASSEWETYEQYF. CDR3 sequence (DNA): TGTGCCAGCAGTGAATGGGAGACCTACGAGCAGTACTTC.

V is TRBV14 and J is TRBJ1-1; D is possibly TRBD1 (5 bases). Germline V CDR1 and CDR2: SGHDN, FVKESK. Trimming removed 2 bases from V and 3 bases from J, with 13 bases in between. The CDR3 totals 15 residues. CDR3 coding DNA: TGTGCCAGCAGCCAAAACGATCAGGGTGACACTGAAGCTTTCTTT. Translating gives CASSQNDQGDTEAFF.

J is TRBJ1-5 and V is TRBV2, with TRBD1 matching over 9 bases. Germline loops: CDR1 SNHLY, CDR2 FYNNEI. CDR3 length: 16 amino acids. V dropped 4 bases and J dropped 6; count of bases not matched to a gene: 10. For the CDR3, the DNA is TGTGCCAGCAGTGTTTTAAGGGGACAGGGATCTCAGCCCCAGCATTTT. Translating gives CASSVLRGQGSQPQHF.

This chain uses TRBV4-1 with TRBJ1-5; no definite D call. The V end was cut by 2 bases, the J end by 7 bases, with 12 bases between. Germline CDR1 and CDR2: MGHRA and YSYEKL. The CDR3 is 14 amino acids. CDR3 bases: TGCGCCAGCAGCCAAATTCAGCAGGCCCAGCCCCAGCATTTT. This encodes CASSQIQQAQPQHF.

The chain is built from TRBV5-1 and TRBJ1-2; D is uncertain. Per the germline V gene, CDR1 is SGHRS and CDR2 is YFSETQ. V was cut by 2 bases and J by 0 bases, with 8 bases left in between. The CDR3 has 14 amino acids. This chain's CDR3 is CASSFDSSNYGYTF. The CDR3 DNA sequence: TGCGCCAGCAGCTTCGACTCCTCTAACTATGGCTACACCTTC.

This chain connects TRBV6-6 to TRBJ2-7; perhaps TRBD2 as D (5 bases). The ends were cut back, 6 bases at V and 8 bases at J, with 14 bases in the middle. The CDR3 loop spans 12 amino acids. CDR1 is MNHNY and CDR2 is SVGAGI in the germline V gene (reference sequence). CDR3 nucleotides: TGTGCCAGCAGCCCCAGACGAGGGAAGCAGTACTTC. Translated, it gives CASSPRRGKQYF.

The V and J genes are TRBV5-1 and TRBJ2-1; 11 nucleotides align to TRBD2. CDR1 is SGHRS, CDR2 YFSETQ, per germline. V was clipped by 6 bases and J by 6 bases; unmatched bases: 8. The CDR3 totals 15 residues. Written as DNA, the CDR3 is TGCGCCAGCACCATAGCGGGAGGGCCTACCAATGAGCAGTTCTTC. Translated: CASTIAGGPTNEQFF.

V gene TRBV19 combines with J gene TRBJ2-7; TRBD1 matches 8 bases. Per the germline V gene, CDR1 is LNHDA and CDR2 is SQIVND (reference sequence). CDR3 length: 16 residues. Trimming cost V 5 bases and J 5 bases; bases outside gene matches: 14. The CDR3 reads CASSARGRGRTHEQYF. As DNA, the CDR3 is TGTGCCAGTAGTGCCCGTGGCAGGGGGCGAACCCACGAGCAGTACTTC.

The gene calls are TRBV5-6 and TRBJ1-1, with TRBD1 as a possible D gene (5 bases). Trimming took 3 bases from V and 5 from J, leaving 17 bases between them. The CDR3 consists of 15 residues. Germline-derived CDR1 and CDR2 are SGHDT and YYEEEE. The CDR3 protein is CASSSSRPRGTEAFF. CDR3 DNA sequence: TGTGCCAGCAGCTCATCACGACCCCGGGGGACTGAAGCTTTCTTT.

The V gene is TRBV5-6, the J gene TRBJ2-5, with a possible D match to TRBD1 (5 bases). The V end lost 1 base, the J end lost 7 bases, and 14 bases lay between the germline ends. This CDR3 has 14 amino acids. Germline values: CDR1 SGHDT, CDR2 YYEEEE. CDR3 in amino acids: CASSLWGPFGTQYF. The CDR3 region has the DNA TGTGCCAGCAGCTTGTGGGGCCCTTTCGGGACCCAGTACTTC.

A remark on this clone: The same CDR3 arises from other DNA sequences in this sample as well. The V call is TRBV2, the J call TRBJ1-5; D is unresolved. Germline V gene sequence: CDR1 SNHLY, CDR2 FYNNEI. The CDR3 consists of 14 residues. The V end was cut by 3 bases, the J end by 2 bases, with 8 bases between. The CDR3 nucleotides read TGTGCCAGCAGTGAGGGTCGGGGCAATCAGCCCCAGCATTTT. It yields the protein CASSEGRGNQPQHF.

The chain links TRBV7-8 to TRBJ2-2, with D tentatively TRBD2 (6 bases). The CDR3 contains 12 residues. Per the germline V gene, CDR1 is SGHVS and CDR2 is FQNEAQ. The CDR3 region is CGGGSNTGELFF. Written as DNA, the CDR3 is TGTGGTGGGGGGTCGAACACCGGGGAGCTGTTTTTT. The complete variable domain, with remaining parts taken from reference TRBV7-8 and TRBJ2-2, reads GAGVSQSPRYKVAKRGQDVALRCDPISGHVSLFWYQQALGQGPEFLTYFQNEAQLDKSGLPSDRFFAERPEGSVSTLKIQRTQQEDSAVYLCGGGSNTGELFFGEGSRLTVL.

The rearrangement uses TRBV5-1 and TRBJ1-2; maybe TRBD1 (6 bases). Trimming took 3 bases from V and 6 from J, leaving 18 bases between them. The CDR3 consists of 15 residues. Germline assignment: CDR1 SGHRS and CDR2 YFSETQ. This CDR3 reads CASSWQGTQMDGYTF. CDR3 nucleotides: TGCGCCAGCAGCTGGCAGGGGACCCAAATGGATGGCTACACCTTC.

The chain has TRBV7-9 and TRBJ1-4, with TRBD1 matching over 7 bases. This CDR3 has 17 residues. The germline CDR1 and CDR2 sequences are SEHNR and FQNEAQ (reference sequence). J was trimmed by 5 bases and V by 4 bases; bases with no gene match: 13. Written as DNA, the CDR3 is TGTGCCAGCAGCTATCGACTACAGGGGAAGGGGAATGAAAAACTGTTTTTT. Encoded protein: CASSYRLQGKGNEKLFF.

This chain uses TRBV29-1 with TRBJ2-7; tentative D call: TRBD1 (5 bases). Germline CDR1 SQVTM, CDR2 ANQGSEA. The V end was cut by 6 bases, the J end by 0 bases, with 15 bases between. This CDR3 is built from 14 residues. This chain's CDR3 is CSVLSGQGSYEQYF. The CDR3 DNA is TGCAGCGTCCTATCCGGGCAGGGCTCCTACGAGCAGTACTTC.

The J gene is TRBJ1-1, the V gene TRBV9; 7 bases are shared with TRBD1. The germline V gene encodes CDR1 SGDLS and CDR2 YYNGEE. The CDR3 loop spans 16 amino acids. V trimming: 0 bases; J trimming: 0 bases; junction bases outside the gene matches: 5. For the CDR3, the DNA is TGTGCCAGCAGCGTAGTCGGGACAGCCTTGAACACTGAAGCTTTCTTT. This gives the protein CASSVVGTALNTEAFF.